The clone carrying this TCR beta chain has a count of ten or more. Its antigen is not known. This record belongs to a study of Graves' ophthalmopathy and Graves' hyperthyroidism. Overall study: Ahead of any treatment, peripheral blood was obtained at the initial diagnosis.

Trimming took off 2 bases at V and 2 bases at J, with 6 bases between the two ends. From germline, CDR1 is MNHEY and CDR2 SVGEGT. CDR3 size: 13 residues. Scientists amplified the TCR beta CDR3 regions from RNA transcripts. In the first round, RT-PCR was carried out with HTBI primers, and a multiplex PCR formed the second round. TCRdb re-called the multiplex PCR reads with MiXCR, one entry per CDR3 protein. The sample yields approximately 410,000 distinct CDR3 sequences, 15% to 17% seen once. General study findings and limits: Blood also harbored most expanded thyroid clonotypes above 0.001 frequency. From stable hyperthyroidism, ophthalmopathy was separated by a 13-signature model with 87.88% sensitivity and around 80% specificity.

Uncontrolled infections, other autoimmune diseases, pregnancy or lactation barred patients from enrollment. The sequence came from a woman younger than 30 with stable Graves' hyperthyroidism. Sequencing was carried out using peripheral blood. The V and J genes are TRBV6-2 or TRBV6-3 and TRBJ2-5, with a possible D match to TRBD2 (6 bases). The CDR3 nucleotides are TGTGCCAGCAGTTACGGGACTCAAGAGACCCAGTACTTC. Translation: CASSYGTQETQYF.